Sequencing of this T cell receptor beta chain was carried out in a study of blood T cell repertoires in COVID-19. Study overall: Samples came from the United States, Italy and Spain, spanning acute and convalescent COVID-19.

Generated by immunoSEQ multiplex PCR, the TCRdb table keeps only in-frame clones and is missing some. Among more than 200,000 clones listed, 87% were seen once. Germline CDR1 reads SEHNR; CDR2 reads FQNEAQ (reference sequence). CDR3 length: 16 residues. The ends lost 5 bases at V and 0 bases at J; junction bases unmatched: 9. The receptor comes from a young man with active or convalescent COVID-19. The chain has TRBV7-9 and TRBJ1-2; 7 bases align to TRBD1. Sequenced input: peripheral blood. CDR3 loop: CASSRGQTTSNYGYTF. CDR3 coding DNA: TGTGCCAGCAGCCGGGGACAGACAACTTCTAACTATGGCTACACCTTC.